The 30 T cell receptor beta chains below come from one sample, sequenced in a study of identical twins. TCRdb fed the 5' RACE reads into MiXCR, producing one record per CDR3 protein. Found here are 1.5 million to 2 million distinct CDR3 sequences, around 29% of them singletons; the top ten hold about 0.3%. The sequenced material came from cord blood. These receptors were taken from a newborn girl in good health.

The chain couples TRBV28 to TRBJ2-5; 9 bases agree with TRBD2. The last part of the DNA fits TRBJ2-7 better; the J call may be wrong. The CDR3 spans 17 residues. Germline CDR1 and CDR2: MDHEN and SYDVKM. The CDR3 spells CASSLYASGIPSYEQYF. The CDR3 DNA sequence: TGTGCCAGCAGTTTATACGCTAGCGGGATACCATCCTACGAGCAGTACTTC.

This clonotype was detected a few times. The chain recombines TRBV4-2 with TRBJ1-5; possible D gene TRBD1, 5 bases. Trimming pared 1 base from V and 2 bases from J, leaving 12 bases between. Germline CDR1 and CDR2: LGHNA and YNFKEQ. The CDR3 is made up of 16 amino acids. CDR3 sequence reads: CASSQGLGGGNQPQHF. The CDR3 DNA reads as TGTGCCAGCAGCCAAGGTTTGGGGGGTGGCAATCAGCCCCAGCATTTT.

This clonotype showed up just a few times. V usage is TRBV28 and J usage is TRBJ2-5, with 9 positions matching TRBD1. The DNA end favors TRBJ2-7, so the J call may be wrong. Per germline, CDR1 MDHEN and CDR2 SYDVKM. The CDR3 totals 15 residues. The CDR3 is CASSLTGTGLREQYF. The CDR3 DNA reads as TGTGCCAGCAGTTTAACGGGGACAGGGCTTCGCGAGCAGTACTTC.

For this clonotype: A much larger clone sits a single nucleotide away, making a read error possible. The chain links TRBV29-1 to TRBJ2-5, with D maybe TRBD2 (6 bases). The CDR3 sequence is 12 residues long. CDR1 is SQVTM and CDR2 is ANQGSEA in the germline V gene. Here the CDR3 reads CGVGGLRETQYF. The CDR3 coding sequence is TGCGGCGTTGGGGGGTTACGGGAGACCCAGTACTTC.

The rearrangement uses TRBV14 and TRBJ1-1, with D perhaps TRBD1 (5 bases). V lost 3 bases and J 0 bases, leaving 14 bases between the germline ends. There are 16 residues in the CDR3. Germline V gene sequence: CDR1 SGHDN, CDR2 FVKESK. Here the CDR3 DNA reads TGTGCCAGCAGCCAGGGGGGTCGGGGGATGAACACTGAAGCTTTCTTT. This sequence encodes CASSQGGRGMNTEAFF. The entire variable domain, with the rest obtained from reference TRBV14 and TRBJ1-1, is as follows: EAGVTQFPSHSVIEKGQTVTLRCDPISGHDNLYWYRRVMGKEIKFLLHFVKESKQDESGMPNNRFLAERTGGTYSTLKVQPAELEDSGVYFCASSQGGRGMNTEAFFGQGTRLTVV.

This clonotype was seen a few times. The chain uses TRBV5-1 and TRBJ1-4; D perhaps matches TRBD1 (6 bases). The V gene's germline CDR1 is SGHRS and CDR2 YFSETQ. V lost 4 bases and J 0 bases, leaving 16 bases between the germline ends. CDR3 length equals 17 residues. CDR3 nucleotides: TGCGCCAGCAGCCGCAGGACCAACAGGGCAACTAATGAAAAACTGTTTTTT. Translated: CASSRRTNRATNEKLFF.

The sample holds one count of this clonotype. The genes are TRBV5-1 and TRBJ2-5; D may correspond to TRBD1 or TRBD2 (5 bases each). This CDR3 comprises 16 residues. The germline V and J ends were trimmed by 1 base and 11 bases, with 24 bases remaining between them. From germline, CDR1 is SGHRS and CDR2 YFSETQ. CDR3 loop: CASSLRAGTSGNEQYF. The CDR3 DNA reads as TGCGCCAGCAGCTTGCGGGCCGGGACCTCTGGGAATGAGCAGTACTTC.

The V call is TRBV6-5, the J call TRBJ1-2; a possible D gene is TRBD1 (5 bases). V was pared by 6 bases and J by 2 bases, with 13 bases between. CDR3 length: 14 amino acids. Germline loops: CDR1 MNHEY, CDR2 SVGAGI. The CDR3 spells CASRTPWGNYGYTF. Here the CDR3 DNA reads TGTGCCAGCAGAACACCCTGGGGGAACTATGGCTACACCTTC.

The rearrangement links TRBV20-1 to TRBJ2-5; no clear D. Germline V gene sequence: CDR1 DFQATT, CDR2 SNEGSKA (reference sequence). This CDR3 region has 13 residues. V was clipped by 1 base and J by 3 bases, with 9 bases between them. DNA for the CDR3: TGCAGTGCTAGAGCTCACAGAAAAGAGACCCAGTACTTC. Translating it yields CSARAHRKETQYF.

On this clonotype itself: Possible read error: a much larger clone is one base away. J is TRBJ2-7 and V is TRBV5-1, with TRBD2 identical over 7 bases. The germline V gene has CDR1 SGHRS and CDR2 YFSETQ. The CDR3 runs to 17 residues. V shed 3 bases, J shed 7 bases, and the junction held 19 bases outside the gene matches. CDR3: CASSYRTRQYLYNEQYF. DNA for the CDR3: TGCGCCAGCAGCTACCGGACTAGACAGTACTTATACAATGAGCAGTACTTC.

There are a few counts of this clonotype. The CDR3 nucleotides are TGTGCCAGCAGCTTGGACAGGGGCTCCTATAATTCACCCCTCCACTTT. It encodes CASSLDRGSYNSPLHF. The rearrangement links TRBV5-6 to TRBJ1-6; 7 bases are a match to TRBD1. Germline CDR1 reads SGHDT; CDR2 reads YYEEEE. Trimming cost V 0 bases and J 0 bases; bases outside gene matches: 0. CDR3 length equals 16 residues.

This chain uses TRBV20-1 with TRBJ1-2; D perhaps matches TRBD1 (6 bases). CDR1 and CDR2 (germline): DFQATT, SNEGSKA (reference sequence). This CDR3 is 15 amino acids long. Between the trimmed V and J ends, which lost 3 bases and 7 bases, there was a span of 21 bases. The chain's CDR3 is CSASWGRPLRSGYTF. The CDR3 coding sequence is TGCAGTGCTAGTTGGGGGCGGCCACTCCGTAGTGGCTACACCTTC.

In this sample, this clonotype turned up a few times. This chain uses TRBV2 with TRBJ1-2; D possibly corresponds to TRBD1 (5 bases). Per germline, CDR1 SNHLY and CDR2 FYNNEI. The CDR3 spans 12 residues. The V end was cut by 2 bases, the J end by 8 bases, with 9 bases between. CDR3 residues: CASSEQGQGYTF. The CDR3 bases are TGTGCCAGCAGTGAACAGGGCCAGGGCTACACCTTC.

The chain employs TRBV25-1 and TRBJ2-1, with 7 bases lining up with TRBD1. This CDR3 region has 15 residues. Germline CDR1 and CDR2: MGHDK and SYGVNS. V shed 8 bases, J shed 0 bases, and the junction held 7 bases outside the gene matches. CDR3 in DNA: TGTGCCAGCGCCCCGACAGGGCTCTCCTACAATGAGCAGTTCTTC. It yields the protein CASAPTGLSYNEQFF.

The sample holds a few counts of this clonotype. The chain combines TRBV28 with TRBJ1-6; 7 nucleotides agree with TRBD1. Trimming at V came to 6 bases and at J to 7 bases, leaving 9 bases not matched to a gene. Germline CDR1 is MDHEN and CDR2 is SYDVKM. The CDR3 extends over 15 amino acids. CDR3 residues: CASRPPGQTNSPLHF. The CDR3 nucleotides are TGTGCCAGCAGACCCCCGGGACAGACAAATTCACCCCTCCACTTT. Supplemented by reference TRBV28 and TRBJ1-6, the full variable domain reads DVKVTQSSRYLVKRTGEKVFLECVQDMDHENMFWYRQDPGLGLRLIYFSYDVKMKEKGDIPEGYSVSREKKERFSLILESASTNQTSMYLCASRPPGQTNSPLHFGNGTRLTVT.

In its sample, this clonotype was seen a few times. The V gene is TRBV20-1, the J gene TRBJ1-5; maybe TRBD1 (6 bases). Per germline, CDR1 DFQATT and CDR2 SNEGSKA (reference sequence). The CDR3 runs to 15 residues. V lost 1 base and J lost 0, with 10 bases in between. CDR3 coding DNA: TGCAGTGCTAGAGTCAGGGGAGATAGCAATCAGCCCCAGCATTTT. It encodes CSARVRGDSNQPQHF.

The rearrangement links TRBV2 to TRBJ2-5; the D is unclear. Germline V gene sequence: CDR1 SNHLY, CDR2 FYNNEI. V lost 2 bases, J lost 1 base, and 5 bases lay in between. The CDR3 is 13 amino acids. The CDR3, as DNA: TGTGCCAGCAGTGAACGGGTCCAAGAGACCCAGTACTTC. As protein: CASSERVQETQYF.

The gene calls are TRBV5-1 and TRBJ2-1, with 8 bases fitting TRBD2. Trimming cost V 2 bases and J 1 base; bases outside gene matches: 5. The CDR3 loop spans 16 amino acids. Germline assignment: CDR1 SGHRS and CDR2 YFSETQ. The CDR3 region is CASSFGLAESYNEQFF. The DNA for the CDR3 is TGCGCCAGCAGCTTCGGACTAGCCGAATCCTACAATGAGCAGTTCTTC.

The V call is TRBV20-1, the J call TRBJ2-3; possibly TRBD1 or TRBD2 for D (9 bases each). Germline CDR1 reads DFQATT; CDR2 reads SNEGSKA (reference sequence). CDR3 length equals 16 residues. V was shortened by 3 bases and J by 7 bases, with 23 bases between the two germline ends. The CDR3 is CSASPLAGGTGNTQYF. Written as DNA, the CDR3 is TGCAGTGCTAGCCCCCTTGCGGGGGGGACAGGGAATACGCAGTATTTT.

The chain joins TRBV24-1 to TRBJ2-2; a weak D match, TRBD2 (5 bases). In germline, CDR1 is KGHDR, CDR2 SFDVKD. The V gene lost 6 bases and the J gene lost 2 bases, with 15 bases spanning the gap. The CDR3 is 16 amino acids. The CDR3 sequence is CATSSLGLSNTGELFF. CDR3 sequence (DNA): TGTGCCACCAGTTCCCTAGGACTCTCCAACACCGGGGAGCTGTTTTTT.

This clonotype has more than one count but fewer than ten. This CDR3 is CAISESLRGSTDTQYF. Here the CDR3 DNA reads TGTGCCATCAGTGAGTCTTTGCGGGGGAGCACAGATACGCAGTATTTT. The V gene is TRBV10-3, the J gene TRBJ2-3; 7 bases line up with TRBD2. The germline V gene encodes CDR1 ENHRY and CDR2 SYGVKD. Unmatched junction bases numbered 3, after V lost 0 bases and J lost 0 bases. The CDR3 covers 16 residues.

This clonotype appeared many times. The J gene is TRBJ2-3, the V gene TRBV12-5, with D maybe TRBD1 (6 bases). Germline loops: CDR1 LGHNT, CDR2 FRNRAP. The CDR3 contains 19 residues. The V and J ends lost 0 bases and 3 bases respectively, with 22 bases between them. The CDR3 here is CASGLVLPGSQGWTDTQYF. The CDR3 DNA sequence: TGTGCTAGTGGTTTGGTATTACCAGGATCACAGGGTTGGACAGATACGCAGTATTTT.

The table lists this clonotype with a few counts. CDR3 in amino acids: CASSTPRGRGYNEQFF. The DNA for the CDR3 is TGTGCCAGTAGTACCCCCCGGGGGAGGGGGTACAATGAGCAGTTCTTC. This chain joins TRBV19 and TRBJ2-1; D is possibly TRBD2 (7 bases). Germline V CDR1 and CDR2: LNHDA, SQIVND (reference sequence). The CDR3 is 16 amino acids. Trimming stripped 4 bases from V and 4 bases from J, with 17 bases between.

In its sample, this clonotype was seen a few times. The chain joins TRBV5-1 to TRBJ2-5; weak D call: TRBD2 (5 bases). Germline loops: CDR1 SGHRS, CDR2 YFSETQ. CDR3 length equals 13 residues. The ends were cut back, 7 bases at V and 1 base at J, with 11 bases in the middle. Here the CDR3 reads CASGTGFQETQYF. The CDR3 DNA follows: TGCGCCAGCGGCACGGGGTTCCAAGAGACCCAGTACTTC. The whole variable domain, filled in from reference TRBV5-1 and TRBJ2-5, reads KAGVTQTPRYLIKTRGQQVTLSCSPISGHRSVSWYQQTPGQGLQFLFEYFSETQRNKGNFPGRFSGRQFSNSRSEMNVSTLELGDSALYLCASGTGFQETQYFGPGTRLLVL.

The rearrangement joins TRBV20-1 to TRBJ1-4; perhaps TRBD1 as D (5 bases). The V and J ends lost 3 bases and 6 bases respectively, with 8 bases between them. The CDR3 contains 12 residues. From germline, CDR1 is DFQATT and CDR2 SNEGSKA (reference sequence). For the CDR3, the DNA is TGCAGTGCTAGGTCCAGGGATGAAAAACTGTTTTTT. Encoded protein: CSARSRDEKLFF.

The chain has TRBV6-5 and TRBJ2-7, with D perhaps matching TRBD1 (5 bases). This CDR3 has 15 residues. The V and J ends lost 0 bases and 5 bases respectively, with 14 bases between them. Germline assignment: CDR1 MNHEY and CDR2 SVGAGI. The chain's CDR3 is CASSYSRRQSDEQYF. DNA of the CDR3: TGTGCCAGCAGTTACTCGAGGAGACAGAGCGACGAGCAGTACTTC.

Comment on this clonotype: A junction end diverges from the germline sequence, so it may reflect a read error. The chain recombines TRBV11-1 with TRBJ2-1; 8 bases agree with TRBD2. The CDR3 is 13 residues long. The V gene's germline CDR1 is SGHAT and CDR2 FQDESV (reference sequence). The DNA of the CDR3 is TGTGCCAGCACCGCGGGGGGCGGGCATGACCAGTTCTTC. Residues: CASTAGGGHDQFF.

Only a few counts were recorded for this clonotype. The chain carries TRBV9 and TRBJ2-3; 8 positions agree with TRBD2. The V and J ends lost 4 bases and 2 bases, in that order; junction bases with no gene match: 9. This CDR3 is 16 amino acids long. CDR1 is SGDLS and CDR2 is YYNGEE in the germline V gene. Here the CDR3 reads CASSQGVAGHTDTQYF. CDR3 DNA: TGTGCCAGCAGCCAAGGGGTAGCGGGGCACACAGATACGCAGTATTTT.

This clonotype was detected a few times. The gene calls are TRBV4-1 and TRBJ1-4; D uncertain. The length of the CDR3 is 14 residues. Germline CDR1 and CDR2: MGHRA and YSYEKL. V shed 0 bases and J shed 3 bases, with 5 bases lying between them. The CDR3 loop reads CASSQEQPNEKLFF. Written as DNA, the CDR3 is TGCGCCAGCAGCCAAGAACAGCCTAATGAAAAACTGTTTTTT.

This clonotype was recorded only once. The rearrangement links TRBV6-6 to TRBJ1-2, with 9 nucleotides matching TRBD1. Germline-derived CDR1 and CDR2 are MNHNY and SVGAGI (reference sequence). With V trimmed by 6 bases and J by 1 base, 9 bases remained unmatched. The CDR3 covers 16 residues. This CDR3 is CASRRTGAADNYGYTF. The CDR3, as DNA: TGTGCCAGCAGGCGGACAGGGGCCGCTGATAACTATGGCTACACCTTC.